This T cell receptor (beta chain) came from a study of T cells in Graves' hyperthyroidism and ophthalmopathy. Study results and limitations: Most clonotypes expanded in the thyroid (above 0.001) were also present in blood.

With respect to this clonotype: The antigen remains undetermined.

Exclusion criteria comprised uncontrolled infection, other autoimmune disease, pregnancy or lactation. RNA transcripts gave rise to amplified TCR beta CDR3 regions. An initial round of RT-PCR targeting the TCR CDR3 relied on the HTBI primer set. MiXCR, run by TCRdb on the multiplex PCR reads, gives a single entry per CDR3 protein. This repertoire shows 500,000 to 650,000 distinct CDR3 sequences, roughly 15% found once; its top ten account for under 15%. Trimming took 1 base from V and 4 from J; bases not matched to a gene: 11. The CDR3 extends over 19 amino acids. Germline V gene sequence: CDR1 SGHVS, CDR2 FQNEAQ.

The rearrangement uses TRBV7-8 and TRBJ2-2; 11 nucleotides align to TRBD2. Specimen: blood. The sequence came from a woman aged 50 to 60 with Graves' ophthalmopathy. The CDR3 region is CASSLDFIAGGPGTGELFF. CDR3 sequence (DNA): TGTGCCAGCAGCTTAGATTTCATAGCGGGAGGGCCAGGCACCGGGGAGCTGTTTTTT.